This TCR beta chain was sequenced during a study of regulatory T cells in long-lasting Graves disease. Sequencing libraries for TCR beta were prepared with iRepertoire HTBI primers and Arm-PCR of CDR3 regions. From the multiplex PCR reads, TCRdb called clonotypes with MiXCR, one entry per CDR3 protein. The data hold approximately 270,000 distinct CDR3 sequences, with around 19% observed a single time. This CDR3 is 15 amino acids long. CDR1 SGHVS and CDR2 FNYEAQ come from the germline V gene. Trimming cost V 0 bases and J 10 bases, with 13 bases left between them. Time point denoted: newly diagnosed GD, antithyroid drugs for less than 3 months. Extracted RNA from PBMCs served as the source of the TCR library. This clonotype was recorded at least ten times. This same sample was also taken into another study, of T cells in Graves' hyperthyroidism and ophthalmopathy.

Sequencing used peripheral blood mononuclear cells (PBMCs), obtained at new diagnosis, from a patient treated with antithyroid drugs. The chain employs TRBV7-6 and TRBJ1-6; a weak D match, TRBD1 (5 bases). This receptor was obtained from a young woman with Graves disease. The CDR3 is CASSLAPGSESPLHF. DNA for the CDR3: TGTGCCAGCAGCTTAGCGCCAGGGTCCGAATCACCCCTCCACTTT.